This T cell receptor (beta chain) is from a study of T cell responses to AZD1222 COVID-19 vaccine. On the study more broadly: Pooling covered second doses at about 4 or about 12 weeks.

The data were produced by immunoSEQ multiplex PCR, yet TCRdb's version contains in-frame clones alone and is incomplete. The sample has about 110,000 clones; about 88% are singletons. This clone showed up just once. Its target is not known. Study conclusions and caveats: It should be noted that donors were predominantly white British and more often female, and clonal diversity was possibly underestimated. Spike-spanning, vaccine-associated CD4 TCRs were dominant at 160-218 and 743-854. Spike-specific TCR repertoires showed rising breadth and depth after two AZD1222 doses.

CDR1 and CDR2 from the germline V gene are MNHNY and SVGAGI (reference sequence). The CDR3 is 15 amino acids. The ends lost 4 bases at V and 2 bases at J; junction bases unmatched: 4. Sequencing was performed on peripheral blood, taken on day 0 of AZD1222 vaccination. The clonotype was recovered from an adult in good health. The chain links TRBV6-6 to TRBJ2-7; 11 positions match TRBD1. Written as DNA, the CDR3 is TGTGCCAGCAGTTTTTCGGGACAGGGGGCCTACGAGCAGTACTTC. Its protein is CASSFSGQGAYEQYF.